The 11 T cell receptor beta chains below come from one sample, sequenced in a study of shared clonotypes between healthy human individuals. The repertoire was sequenced with immunoSEQ multiplex PCR; TCRdb's copy has only in-frame clones and lacks some. The sample has some 490,000 clones; about 78% are singletons. Sequencing used PBMCs. The receptors were gathered from a woman in her forties in good health. Some clones in this sample may be carry-over from other donors' samples.

Concerning this clone: A clone one base away is much larger, so this may be a read error. This same CDR3 is encoded by further DNA sequences in the sample. The J gene is TRBJ2-2, the V gene TRBV30, with D maybe TRBD2 (5 bases). Trimming left V 3 bases short and J 6 bases short, with 14 bases between. The CDR3 runs to 14 residues. From germline, CDR1 is GTSNPN and CDR2 SVGIG (reference sequence). DNA for the CDR3: TGTGCCTGGAGCTCAGGACTGGAGGCCGGGGAGCTGTTTTTT. Translation: CAWSSGLEAGELFF.

The CDR3, as DNA: TGTGCCAGCAGCCCCTGGGGGGACTCCTACGAGCAGTACTTC. As protein: CASSPWGDSYEQYF. The rearrangement joins TRBV6-5 to TRBJ2-7; D perhaps matches TRBD2 (6 bases). Trimming took off 6 bases at V and 0 bases at J, with 12 bases between the two ends. This CDR3 is built from 14 residues. The germline CDR1 and CDR2 sequences are MNHEY and SVGAGI.

This clone was seen a few times. This rearrangement joins TRBV19 to TRBJ2-7, with D perhaps matching TRBD1 or TRBD2 (5 bases each). Trimming stripped 6 bases from V and 9 bases from J, with 21 bases between. This CDR3 spans 14 amino acids. From germline, CDR1 is LNHDA and CDR2 SQIVND (reference sequence). Here the CDR3 reads CASSPGTLRVGQYF. The CDR3 DNA is TGTGCCAGTAGCCCGGGGACCCTACGAGTTGGGCAGTACTTC.

A word on this clone: A much larger clone differs by one base, so this may be a read error. This chain connects TRBV5-4 to TRBJ2-6; D ambiguous. V was cut by 0 bases and J by 0 bases, with 4 bases left in between. Germline V gene lookup returns CDR1 SGHNT and CDR2 YYREEE (reference sequence). The CDR3 has 15 residues. CDR3 in amino acids: CASSLDPSGANVLTF. In DNA, the CDR3 is TGTGCCAGCAGCTTGGATCCCTCTGGGGCCAACGTCCTGACTTTC.

The chain couples TRBV7-9 to TRBJ2-3, with D unclear. The germline CDR1 and CDR2 sequences are SEHNR and FQNEAQ (reference sequence). This CDR3 region has 14 residues. V was clipped by 6 bases and J by 0 bases, with 10 bases between them. The chain's CDR3 is CASSPSDSTDTQYF. DNA of the CDR3: TGTGCCAGCAGTCCATCCGACAGCACAGATACGCAGTATTTT.

The chain uses TRBV27 and TRBJ2-7; 13 bases line up with TRBD2. Germline trimming cut 5 bases from V and 1 base from J; bases unmatched to any gene: 5. The CDR3 spans 16 residues. The germline V gene encodes CDR1 MNHEY and CDR2 SMNVEV (reference sequence). The CDR3 coding sequence is TGTGCCAGCAGTCGACTAGCGGGAGGTCTTTCCTACGAGCAGTACTTC. This codes for CASSRLAGGLSYEQYF.

About this clone: Likely a read error: the CDR3 ends without its conserved phenylalanine or tryptophan. No DNA is shown, since the ends of the CDR3 on it are uncertain; the CDR3 is the one TCRdb lists. This chain connects TRBV11-2 to TRBJ2-7; the tabulated D call, TRBD2, remains unverified against the DNA. In germline, CDR1 is SGHAT, CDR2 FQNNGV. Ends included, the CDR3 has 10 residues. CDR3 in amino acids: CASSLYGRGR.

This chain links TRBV4-2 with TRBJ2-1, with a tentative D call TRBD2 (7 bases). The V end lost 4 bases, the J end lost 9 bases, and 16 bases lay between the germline ends. The CDR3 is made up of 14 amino acids. Germline-derived CDR1 and CDR2 are LGHNA and YNFKEQ. The CDR3 DNA follows: TGTGCCAGCAGCCCACAAGGGGGGGATATTGAGCAGTTCTTC. Translated: CASSPQGGDIEQFF.

V usage is TRBV28 and J usage is TRBJ1-2; 8 nucleotides agree with TRBD1. Germline V CDR1 and CDR2: MDHEN, SYDVKM. CDR3 size: 14 residues. J was trimmed by 3 bases and V by 2 bases; bases with no gene match: 2. The CDR3 DNA sequence: TGTGCCAGCAGTTTACAGGGGGCCTACTATGGCTACACCTTC. This gives the protein CASSLQGAYYGYTF.

This chain joins TRBV19 and TRBJ2-7, with D perhaps assigned TRBD1 or TRBD2 (5 bases each). This CDR3 has 15 amino acids. Germline V gene data show CDR1 as LNHDA and CDR2 as SQIVND (reference sequence). Trimming cost V 3 bases and J 2 bases, with 14 bases left between them. CDR3 in DNA: TGTGCCAGTAGTATCGGGGCCACAACCCCCTACGAGCAGTACTTC. Protein sequence: CASSIGATTPYEQYF.

CDR3 protein: CASSLRENYGYTF. For the CDR3, the DNA is TGTGCCAGCAGCCTTCGGGAAAACTATGGCTACACCTTC. The chain is built from TRBV2 and TRBJ1-2, with D unresolved. This CDR3 contains 13 residues. The germline V and J ends were trimmed by 6 bases and 2 bases, with 10 bases remaining between them. The germline V gene has CDR1 SNHLY and CDR2 FYNNEI.